This T cell receptor (beta chain) stems from a study of shared clonotypes between healthy human individuals. Original processing notes: Filtering differed, since immunoSEQ gave only junction sequences and no quality scores. TCRdb keeps only in-frame clones here, not all; method: immunoSEQ multiplex PCR. For V, J and clone size, that table is used; D and trimming come from the DNA. The sample consists of 600,000 to 800,000 clones, roughly 72% of them appearing once. A remark on this clone: The antigen remains unidentified.

Study-level results: Exclusively blood specimens were collected; tissue repertoires likely differ.

The CDR3 is made up of 14 amino acids. V was clipped by 5 bases and J by 6 bases; unmatched bases: 7. CDR1 is SGHDN and CDR2 is FVKESK in the germline V gene. This TCR was recovered from a woman aged 30 to 39 in good health. This sequence joins TRBV14 and TRBJ1-2; 9 bases are a match to TRBD1. Sample: memory CD4+ T cells sorted from blood. The subset here: CD45RA-negative fraction. The CDR3 nucleotides read TGTGCCAGCAGCTGGGACAGGGTAAAGGATGGCTACACCTTC. The encoded protein is CASSWDRVKDGYTF.